Following are 18 T cell receptor beta chains from one sample sequenced in a study of ipilimumab plus nivolumab after autologous stem cell transplantation. Data came from immunoSEQ multiplex PCR; TCRdb stores just in-frame clones and leaves some out. The sample contains about 84,000 clones, approximately 86% of which appear only once. Sample: PBMCs, taken in a trial of ipilimumab plus nivolumab as post-transplant consolidation. These receptors originate from a male donor with diffuse large B-cell lymphoma.

V usage is TRBV6-5 and J usage is TRBJ1-2; D call uncertain. Trimming removed 5 bases at V and 8 bases at J, with 21 bases between. CDR1 and CDR2 (germline): MNHEY, SVGAGI. CDR3 length equals 15 residues. DNA of the CDR3: TGTGCCAGCAGTCGAGCCGACACCTGGACGGGGGGCTACACCTTC. It is translated as CASSRADTWTGGYTF.

This sequence joins TRBV19 and TRBJ1-1; D is possibly TRBD1 (5 bases). The V and J ends lost 4 bases and 1 base respectively, with 13 bases between them. The CDR3 sequence is 15 residues long. The germline CDR1 and CDR2 sequences are LNHDA and SQIVND (reference sequence). The CDR3 loop is CASSRKAGRNTEAFF. Written as DNA, the CDR3 is TGTGCCAGTAGTAGGAAGGCAGGGCGGAACACTGAAGCTTTCTTT.

This chain joins TRBV30 and TRBJ2-5; D is unresolved. Per the germline V gene, CDR1 is GTSNPN and CDR2 is SVGIG (reference sequence). The CDR3 is 12 residues long. Trimming shortened V by 2 bases and J by 5 bases, and 9 bases separated the two germline ends. The CDR3 DNA is TGTGCCTGGAGTTCCGCTAGGGAGACCCAGTACTTC. Protein product: CAWSSARETQYF.

The chain uses TRBV9 and TRBJ1-3, with 9 nucleotides matching TRBD1. Looked up from germline, CDR1 is SGDLS and CDR2 is YYNGEE. V was clipped by 9 bases and J by 1 base; unmatched bases: 11. The CDR3 totals 16 residues. CDR3 nucleotide sequence: TGTGCCACCGGAGGGGGACAGGGAAGTTCTGGAAACACCATATATTTT. Protein: CATGGGQGSSGNTIYF.

V and J are TRBV28 and TRBJ1-1; weak D call: TRBD1 (5 bases). The CDR3 consists of 13 residues. Germline CDR1 and CDR2: MDHEN and SYDVKM. The germline V and J ends were trimmed by 4 bases and 6 bases, with 12 bases remaining between them. The CDR3 loop is CASSSRQTPEAFF. As DNA, the CDR3 is TGTGCCAGCAGTTCCAGACAGACCCCTGAAGCTTTCTTT.

The chain carries TRBV6-4 and TRBJ1-5, with a possible D match to TRBD1 (6 bases). CDR1 MRHNA and CDR2 SNTAGT come from the germline V gene. The CDR3 is 15 residues long. Trimming pared 5 bases from V and 3 bases from J, leaving 14 bases between. The CDR3 is CASSKQGGPNQPQHF. The CDR3 DNA sequence: TGTGCCAGCAGTAAACAGGGAGGTCCCAATCAGCCCCAGCATTTT.

The chain couples TRBV19 to TRBJ1-2, with D possibly being TRBD1 (5 bases). Trimming took 11 bases from V and 7 from J, leaving 23 bases between them. The germline CDR1 and CDR2 sequences are LNHDA and SQIVND (reference sequence). The CDR3 runs to 14 residues. Here the CDR3 DNA reads TGTGCCGCGGCCCCGACGGGGGACTACAGTGGCTACACCTTC. Its protein product is CAAAPTGDYSGYTF.

This clone was counted a single time. This chain joins TRBV4-3 and TRBJ1-2, with D hard to call. There are 15 residues in the CDR3. CDR1 is LGHNA, CDR2 YSLEER, per germline. Trimming removed 0 bases at V and 2 bases at J, with 10 bases between. In DNA form, the CDR3 reads TGCGCCAGCAGCCAAGATCTTGTCAGAAACTATGGCTACACCTTC. It is translated as CASSQDLVRNYGYTF.

This clone was seen only a few times. The chain joins TRBV6-5 to TRBJ2-2; 12 positions agree with TRBD2. The germline V gene encodes CDR1 MNHEY and CDR2 SVGAGI. The CDR3 runs to 16 residues. V lost 2 bases to trimming and J lost 14 bases; unmatched junction nucleotides: 12. This CDR3 is CASSYRRTSGEGALFF. The CDR3 bases are TGTGCCAGCAGTTACCGGCGGACTAGCGGGGAGGGGGCTCTGTTTTTT.

The chain is built from TRBV5-1 and TRBJ2-1, with 14 bases fitting TRBD2. This CDR3 spans 15 amino acids. Germline V gene data show CDR1 as SGHRS and CDR2 as YFSETQ. Trimming took 3 bases from V and 10 from J; bases not matched to a gene: 6. CDR3 loop: CASSWGGLAGGEQFF. Here the CDR3 DNA reads TGCGCCAGCAGCTGGGGAGGACTAGCGGGGGGCGAGCAGTTCTTC.

The chain combines TRBV5-1 with TRBJ1-2; 7 positions agree with TRBD1. Germline values: CDR1 SGHRS, CDR2 YFSETQ. The V segment lost 4 bases and the J segment 4 bases; nucleotides outside the gene matches: 10. The CDR3 is 15 residues long. CDR3 bases: TGCGCCAGCAGCCGCCAGGAGGGGGCGGCCTATGGCTACACCTTC. It codes for CASSRQEGAAYGYTF.

The J gene is TRBJ2-5, the V gene TRBV2; 10 positions agree with TRBD1. This CDR3 is 14 amino acids long. V lost 4 bases to trimming and J lost 5 bases; unmatched junction nucleotides: 4. From germline, CDR1 is SNHLY and CDR2 FYNNEI. For the CDR3, the DNA is TGTGCCAGCAGTGCGGGGACAGGGGTGGAGACCCAGTACTTC. Its protein product is CASSAGTGVETQYF.

The chain joins TRBV5-1 to TRBJ1-2; 7 bases match TRBD1. CDR3 length: 12 amino acids. Germline values: CDR1 SGHRS, CDR2 YFSETQ. Trimming cost V 3 bases and J 8 bases; bases outside gene matches: 4. The CDR3 DNA sequence: TGCGCCAGCAGCTACGAGGGGGCGGGCTACACCTTC. Amino acids: CASSYEGAGYTF.

In this sample, this clone turned up once. The chain joins TRBV5-4 to TRBJ1-2; TRBD1 matches 7 bases. CDR1 and CDR2 from the germline V gene are SGHNT and YYREEE (reference sequence). The ends lost 4 bases at V and 1 base at J; junction bases unmatched: 7. The CDR3 contains 15 residues. The CDR3 region has the DNA TGTGCCAGCAGCAGCCCCGGGACAGTTAACTATGGCTACACCTTC. Protein product: CASSSPGTVNYGYTF.

This clone was seen just once. The chain combines TRBV28 with TRBJ1-6; TRBD1 matches 7 bases. Trimming cost V 7 bases and J 12 bases; bases outside gene matches: 21. The CDR3 spans 17 residues. Germline CDR1 reads MDHEN; CDR2 reads SYDVKM. CDR3 nucleotides: TGTGCCAGCACCCTCGGAATCCCGGGACAGAGCGAAGTACCCCTCCACTTT. It yields the protein CASTLGIPGQSEVPLHF.

The J gene is TRBJ2-5, the V gene TRBV2; TRBD1 matches 7 bases. The V and J ends lost 0 bases and 5 bases, in that order; junction bases with no gene match: 6. Germline CDR1 and CDR2: SNHLY and FYNNEI. This CDR3 contains 15 residues. The CDR3 sequence: CASSEAQGGGETQYF. DNA for the CDR3: TGTGCCAGCAGTGAAGCGCAAGGGGGCGGCGAGACCCAGTACTTC.

This sequence joins TRBV5-5 and TRBJ2-5, with 7 positions matching TRBD1. Looked up from germline, CDR1 is SGHKS and CDR2 is YYEKEE (reference sequence). The CDR3 loop spans 15 amino acids. Trimming at V came to 2 bases and at J to 3 bases, leaving 7 bases not matched to a gene. In DNA form, the CDR3 reads TGTGCCAGCAGCTTTCGTGGACAGGTAAAAGAGACCCAGTACTTC. It codes for CASSFRGQVKETQYF.

This clone was seen a single time. The CDR3 sequence is CASSQNLLAGATDTQYF. As DNA, the CDR3 is TGTGCCAGCAGCCAGAACCTACTAGCGGGGGCCACAGATACGCAGTATTTT. This sequence joins TRBV7-9 and TRBJ2-3, with 11 bases identical to TRBD2. The CDR3 is 17 residues long. The germline CDR1 and CDR2 sequences are SEHNR and FQNEAQ (reference sequence). The trim removed 5 bases at V and 2 bases at J, leaving 9 bases unmatched.